The entry that follows covers one T cell receptor beta chain sequence. What it binds is unknown. These data are taken from a study of cytomegalovirus exposure and HLA in healthy donors. Broader study findings: Differences between HLA loci emerged in a later analysis of TCR association rates, with DRB1 most and HLA-C fewest. A later analysis reported that several of the most significant clusters appeared to be linked to common viral pathogens, among them Epstein-Barr virus.

The germline CDR1 and CDR2 sequences are LNHDA and SQIVND (reference sequence). This CDR3 has 14 amino acids. The V gene lost 4 bases and the J gene lost 1 base, with 10 bases spanning the gap. The PCR employed 60 Vbeta primers together with 13 Jbeta primers. Only in-frame clones appear in the TCRdb table, and some are missing; sequencing was by immunoSEQ multiplex PCR. The top ten clones hold roughly 0.99% of a sample with 150,000 to 200,000 clones, 60% to 85% of them seen once. The chain employs TRBV19 and TRBJ1-1, with D maybe TRBD1 (5 bases). Sequenced: PBMCs. The clonotype originates from a middle-aged woman in good health and CMV-seronegative. As DNA, the CDR3 is TGTGCCAGTAGTACTCACAGGCGGAACACTGAAGCTTTCTTT. Amino acids: CASSTHRRNTEAFF.